Listed below are T cell receptor beta chains from one sample, sequenced in a study of cytomegalovirus exposure and HLA in healthy donors. The table came from immunoSEQ multiplex PCR; TCRdb's copy has only in-frame clones and leaves some out. Of 150,000 to 200,000 clones in the sample, roughly four fifths are singletons; the top ten hold roughly 4.5%. What was sequenced was PBMCs. The receptor set was obtained from a young woman in good health and CMV-seropositive. The CDR3 runs from the conserved cysteine through the conserved F or W. The order of the fields is D gene, V gene, J gene, clone size, CDR3 protein, CDR3 DNA. D genes are given only for firm matches. Rows may omit the clone size; those that give it use once, few, many or a size class.

>.|TRBV6-1|TRBJ2-7|.
CASRQGLGVYEQYF
TGTGCCAGCAGACAGGGCTTGGGGGTCTACGAGCAGTACTTC
>.|TRBV5-6|TRBJ1-1|once
CASLSGMNTEAFF
TGTGCCAGCCTCTCCGGGATGAACACTGAAGCTTTCTTT
>.|TRBV30|TRBJ1-1|.
CAWKTENYGTEAFF
TGTGCCTGGAAGACGGAGAATTATGGGACTGAAGCTTTCTTT
>TRBD2|TRBV7-3|TRBJ2-5|.
CASSKTGGQETQYF
TGTGCCAGCAGCAAGACGGGGGGGCAAGAGACCCAGTACTTC
>.|TRBV7-9|TRBJ2-1|.
CASSIMGLSDEQFF
TGTGCCAGCAGCATAATGGGACTTTCGGATGAGCAGTTCTTC
>.|TRBV6-6|TRBJ1-5|.
CASSSRFGNQPQHF
TGTGCCAGCAGTTCGAGGTTTGGTAATCAGCCCCAGCATTTT
>.|TRBV28|TRBJ2-5|.
CASTTGNQETQYF
TGTGCCAGCACTACAGGGAACCAAGAGACCCAGTACTTC
>.|TRBV25-1|TRBJ1-3|.
CASRVTGVSGNTIYF
TGTGCCAGCAGAGTGACCGGAGTCTCTGGAAACACCATATATTTT
>.|TRBV7-8|TRBJ2-7|.
CASSVYYEQYF
TGTGCCAGCAGCGTCTACTACGAGCAGTACTTC
>.|TRBV7-2|TRBJ2-5|.
CASSLVFMWGRQETQYF
TGTGCCAGCAGCTTAGTATTCATGTGGGGGCGACAAGAGACCCAGTACTTC
>TRBD2|TRBV28|TRBJ2-7|.
CASRIGLAASYEQYF
TGTGCCAGCAGGATAGGACTAGCGGCTTCCTACGAGCAGTACTTC
>.|TRBV19|TRBJ1-1|.
CASSLGGSRVNTEAFF
TGTGCCAGTAGCCTGGGGGGGTCCCGCGTAAACACTGAAGCTTTCTTT
>TRBD1|TRBV2|TRBJ2-7|.
CASSVGDSFSYEQYF
TGTGCCAGCAGTGTGGGGGACAGCTTCTCCTACGAGCAGTACTTC
>.|TRBV27|TRBJ2-7|.
CASSLSRGYEQYF
TGTGCCAGCAGTTTGTCCCGGGGGTACGAGCAGTACTTC
>TRBD1|TRBV27|TRBJ2-1|.
CASSLQGRNEQFF
TGTGCCAGCAGCCTACAGGGGAGAAATGAGCAGTTCTTC
>.|TRBV4-1|TRBJ2-7|.
CASSLRGGERNEQYF
TGCGCCAGCAGCCTAAGGGGGGGGGAGCGGAACGAGCAGTACTTC
>TRBD1|TRBV6-5|TRBJ2-3|few
CASSDRDRGSDTQYF
TGTGCCAGCAGCGACCGGGACAGGGGCTCAGATACGCAGTATTTT
>.|TRBV9|TRBJ1-1|few
CASSVGQMNTEAFF
TGTGCCAGCAGCGTAGGTCAGATGAACACTGAAGCTTTCTTT
>.|TRBV7-8|TRBJ1-6|once
CASSLVGQFSSPLHF
TGTGCCAGCAGCTTAGTGGGGCAATTTAGTTCACCCCTCCACTTT
>.|TRBV5-4|TRBJ1-1|few
CASSSRINTEAFF
TGTGCCAGCAGCTCCAGGATAAACACTGAAGCTTTCTTT
>TRBD1|TRBV5-6|TRBJ1-2|.
CASSLGGGYGYTF
TGTGCCAGCAGCTTAGGGGGCGGCTATGGCTACACCTTC
>TRBD2|TRBV4-3|TRBJ2-5|few
CASSRRTPSGGAAETQYF
TGCGCCAGCAGCCGACGAACTCCAAGCGGGGGGGCCGCAGAGACCCAGTACTTC
>.|TRBV7-9|TRBJ1-1|.
CASSRGDKGTEAFF
TGTGCCAGCAGCCGAGGGGACAAGGGGACTGAAGCTTTCTTT
>TRBD1|TRBV7-2|TRBJ1-5|.
CASSFIGGPQPQHF
TGTGCCAGCAGCTTCATAGGGGGCCCTCAGCCCCAGCATTTT
>.|TRBV7-2|TRBJ2-1|.
CASSWGAGDNEQFF
TGTGCCAGCAGCTGGGGGGCGGGGGACAATGAGCAGTTCTTC
>TRBD1|TRBV10-3|TRBJ2-1|.
CAISPGQGAWNEQFF
TGTGCCATCAGCCCGGGACAGGGGGCGTGGAATGAGCAGTTCTTC
>TRBD1|TRBV5-1|TRBJ2-2|.
CASTTGGSNTGELFF
TGCGCCAGCACCACAGGGGGATCGAACACCGGGGAGCTGTTTTTT
>.|TRBV7-9|TRBJ2-2|.
CAIGDSDSGAYTGELFF
TGTGCCATCGGGGACAGCGATAGCGGGGCCTACACCGGGGAGCTGTTTTTT
>.|TRBV28|TRBJ2-3|.
CASSPPFPDTQYF
TGTGCCAGCAGTCCTCCCTTTCCCGATACGCAGTATTTT